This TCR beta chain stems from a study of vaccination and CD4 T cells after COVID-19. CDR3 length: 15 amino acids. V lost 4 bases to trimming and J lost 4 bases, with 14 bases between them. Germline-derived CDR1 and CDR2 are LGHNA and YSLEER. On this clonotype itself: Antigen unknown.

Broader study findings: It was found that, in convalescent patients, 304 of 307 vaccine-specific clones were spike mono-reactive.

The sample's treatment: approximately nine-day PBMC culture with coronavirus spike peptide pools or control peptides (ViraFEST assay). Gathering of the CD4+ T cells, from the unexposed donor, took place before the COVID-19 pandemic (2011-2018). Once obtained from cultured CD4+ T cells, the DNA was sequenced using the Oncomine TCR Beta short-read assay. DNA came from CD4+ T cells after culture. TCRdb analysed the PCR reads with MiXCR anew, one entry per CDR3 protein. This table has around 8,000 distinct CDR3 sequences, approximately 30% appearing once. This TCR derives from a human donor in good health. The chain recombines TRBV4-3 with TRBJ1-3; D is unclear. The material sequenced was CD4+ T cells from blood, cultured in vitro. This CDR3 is CASSPQWAAGNTIYF. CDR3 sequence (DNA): TGCGCCAGCAGCCCCCAGTGGGCAGCCGGAAACACCATATATTTT.